This T cell receptor beta chain was obtained from a study of T-cell reconstitution after alpha-beta-depleted transplantation in children. Study results and limitations: Newly made T cells mostly supplied T-cell counts and diversity one year after transplant.

The V end was cut by 0 bases, the J end by 8 bases, with 14 bases between. CDR3 length equals 14 residues. Germline V gene data show CDR1 as SGDLS and CDR2 as YYNGEE. Unique molecular identifiers were incorporated when the TCRbeta library was constructed. MiXCR was run by TCRdb on the PCR reads, yielding one entry per CDR3 protein. Seen here are fewer than 250,000 distinct CDR3 sequences, around 8% observed once, and the top ten hold 6.3%. This clonotype was recorded many times. Its antigen is undetermined. The sequence derives from a male patient under 18 who had a stem cell transplant for acute lymphoblastic leukemia, so the T cells may come from the graft donor. The sample here was PBMCs, mostly from graft donor cells, taken 180 days after TCRalphabeta/CD19-depleted stem cell transplant. The chain has TRBV9 and TRBJ1-2; no definite D call. CDR3 sequence (DNA): TGTGCCAGCAGCGTAGAGCCAGCCGGAGGGGGCTACACCTTC. As protein: CASSVEPAGGGYTF.